This T cell receptor (beta chain) was found in a study of T cells in Graves' hyperthyroidism and ophthalmopathy. Authors of the study amplified TCR beta CDR3 regions from RNA transcripts. The HTBI primer set drove a first-round RT-PCR of the TCR CDR3. Each CDR3 protein gets one entry after TCRdb re-called the multiplex PCR reads with MiXCR. The table lists around 25,000 distinct CDR3 sequences, around 54% of them singletons. This TCR was recovered from a middle-aged woman with Graves' hyperthyroidism that later progressed to Graves' ophthalmopathy. The sample taken for sequencing was blood.

The CDR3 protein is CASSEASSGAYEQYF. CDR3 DNA sequence: TGTGCCAGCAGTGAAGCTTCCAGCGGGGCCTACGAGCAGTACTTC. The chain joins TRBV6-1 to TRBJ2-7; 7 bases map to TRBD2. The CDR3 has 15 amino acids. V trimming: 0 bases; J trimming: 2 bases; junction bases outside the gene matches: 4. Germline CDR1 is MNHNS and CDR2 is SASEGT.